One T cell receptor (beta chain) is described in this entry. Its specificity is unknown. There are 12 residues in the CDR3. Germline lookup yields CDR1 SGHDT and CDR2 YYEEEE. Trimming cost V 4 bases and J 3 bases, with 8 bases left between them. Generated by immunoSEQ multiplex PCR, the TCRdb table keeps only in-frame clones and is missing some. The repertoire has 90,000 to 120,000 clones, 87% of them found once; the top ten carry approximately 4.8%. This entry comes from a study of T cell responses to AZD1222 COVID-19 vaccine. Study-level points and caveats: Spike-specific TCR breadth and depth went up after people got two AZD1222 doses. Just a handful of people given AZD1222 tested seropositive at baseline. Vaccine-associated CD4 TCRs spanned spike, dominant at 160-218 and 743-854. In the spike-specific TCR repertoire, nearly half reportedly target unmutated variant regions.

This sample comprised peripheral blood, obtained 28 days after the second AZD1222 dose. The sequence came from an adult who received the AZD1222 COVID-19 vaccine. The chain combines TRBV5-6 with TRBJ2-7; D is unresolved. In DNA form, the CDR3 reads TGTGCCAGCAGCCGATCCGACTACGAGCAGTACTTC. Its translation: CASSRSDYEQYF.